The rows below give T cell receptor beta chains drawn from one sample of a study of siplizumab effects on memory and regulatory T cells. The data were produced by immunoSEQ multiplex PCR, yet TCRdb's version contains in-frame clones alone and is incomplete. The data show about 100,000 clones, approximately 90% seen once. The sample consisted of CD4+ T cells sorted from blood. The source is a human donor in good health. CDR3s include the opening cysteine and the closing phenylalanine or tryptophan. A D gene is named only where the DNA matches it firmly. Size tells how often a clone was seen (once, few, many) or the class of an expanded clone, and some rows leave it out.

CDR3 length	J gene	D gene	V gene	clone size	CDR3 DNA	CDR3 protein
14	TRBJ2-1	.	TRBV27	.	TGTGCCAGCAGTTATACGGGAGCCCACAATGAGCAGTTCTTC	CASSYTGAHNEQFF
16	TRBJ2-7	.	TRBV4-1	.	TGCGCCAGCAGCCAAGCGGAGGGCTTCCTCTCCTACGAGCAGTACTTC	CASSQAEGFLSYEQYF
12	TRBJ2-7	.	TRBV2	.	TGTGCCAGCAGGGACAGAACCTACGAGCAGTACTTC	CASRDRTYEQYF
13	TRBJ2-3	.	TRBV5-1	.	TGCGCCAGCAGTCATGGGGGAACAGATACGCAGTATTTT	CASSHGGTDTQYF
15	TRBJ2-7	TRBD1	TRBV25-1	.	TGTGCCAGCAGTCCCCGACAGGGGGTCTCCTACGAGCAGTACTTC	CASSPRQGVSYEQYF
13	TRBJ2-5	.	TRBV5-1	.	TGCGCCAGCAGCTCACCGACGGGGGCAGTCCAGTACTTC	CASSSPTGAVQYF
11	TRBJ2-1	.	TRBV29-1	.	TGCAGCGTTGCGGACAGTAGTGAGCAGTTCTTC	CSVADSSEQFF
14	TRBJ2-5	TRBD1	TRBV29-1	.	TGCAGCGCAGCCAAACAGGGGGGCCAAGAGACCCAGTACTTC	CSAAKQGGQETQYF
18	TRBJ2-2	.	TRBV18	.	TGTGCCAGCTCACTTTCCGTGGCAGGAGATATCCGGACCGGGGAGCTGTTTTTT	CASSLSVAGDIRTGELFF
14	TRBJ2-1	.	TRBV7-6	.	TGTGCCAGCAGCTTAGGTCTCTCGGACGGTGAGCAGTTCTTC	CASSLGLSDGEQFF
14	TRBJ2-3	.	TRBV4-2	once	TGTGCCAGCAGCCAATTTGCGCCACAGGGTACGCAGTATTTT	CASSQFAPQGTQYF
15	TRBJ2-5	.	TRBV5-1	.	TGCGCCAGCAGCTTGTTTGGGAGCGGCTTGGAGACCCAGTACTTC	CASSLFGSGLETQYF
15	TRBJ2-3	TRBD2	TRBV4-1	.	TGCGCCAGCAGCGTTGGACTAGCTGGCACAGATACGCAGTATTTT	CASSVGLAGTDTQYF
14	TRBJ2-4	TRBD1	TRBV29-1	once	TGCAGCGTTGTCTCCAGGGGGCGCGGTGACATTCAGTACTTC	CSVVSRGRGDIQYF
14	TRBJ2-7	TRBD2	TRBV28	.	TGTGCCAGCAGTTTCGGCGGGAGTAACCACGAGCAGTACTTC	CASSFGGSNHEQYF
15	TRBJ1-2	.	TRBV18	.	TGTGCCAGCTCACCGGTACCGGACAGAGGGCATGGCTACACCTTC	CASSPVPDRGHGYTF
16	TRBJ2-3	.	TRBV15	few	TGTGCCACCAGCAGAAGGGCGGCGGGTAACGTGGATACGCAGTATTTT	CATSRRAAGNVDTQYF
16	TRBJ1-6	.	TRBV6-1	.	TGTGCCAGCAGTGAAGGTGGAGGGAGTCTTTTATCACCCCTCCACTTT	CASSEGGGSLLSPLHF
16	TRBJ1-4	TRBD1	TRBV6-6	few	TGTGCCAGCAGTTCGAACCTGGGACAGGGTAATGAAAAACTGTTTTTT	CASSSNLGQGNEKLFF
15	TRBJ2-3	TRBD1	TRBV9	.	TGTGCCAGCAGCCCAGACAGGGGCGGGACAGATACGCAGTATTTT	CASSPDRGGTDTQYF
16	TRBJ2-1	TRBD2	TRBV5-6	.	TGTGCCAGCAGCGAGGAAGGACTAGCGGTTAACAATGAGCAGTTCTTC	CASSEEGLAVNNEQFF
12	TRBJ1-2	TRBD1	TRBV7-6	.	TGTGCCAGCAGCTCGGACAGGTTAGGCTACACCTTC	CASSSDRLGYTF
17	TRBJ1-5	.	TRBV4-1	.	TGCGCCAGCAGCCAAGATAAGTTTGGGGCGTTCAATCAGCCCCAGCATTTT	CASSQDKFGAFNQPQHF
15	TRBJ2-3	.	TRBV5-5	.	TGTGCCAGCAACACAGGTATTATTGGCACAGATACGCAGTATTTT	CASNTGIIGTDTQYF
12	TRBJ1-4	.	TRBV6-1	.	TGTGCCACCGGGGGGAGAAATGAAAAACTGTTTTTT	CATGGRNEKLFF
17	TRBJ1-3	.	TRBV10-1	.	TGCGCCAGCAGTGAGCGTCGCCTGGGAATGGGAGGAAACACCATATATTTT	CASSERRLGMGGNTIYF
12	TRBJ1-1	.	TRBV6-5	.	TGTGCCAGCAGTCGCATGAACACTGAAGCTTTCTTT	CASSRMNTEAFF
17	TRBJ2-1	.	TRBV5-8	.	TGTGCCAGCAGCCGGCGGTCGGCTAACAGGGTGGACAATGAGCAGTTCTTC	CASSRRSANRVDNEQFF
16	TRBJ2-3	TRBD2	TRBV29-1	.	TGCAGCGTTGAAGGGACAGCGGGAGGGTTAGGAGATACGCAGTATTTT	CSVEGTAGGLGDTQYF
17	TRBJ2-1	.	TRBV5-8	few	TGTGCCAGCAGCTTATTTCGCCTGGTAGAGGGTACCAATGAGCAGTTCTTC	CASSLFRLVEGTNEQFF
15	TRBJ2-1	.	TRBV30	.	TGTGCCTGGAGTACAGGACTGAACTCCTACAATGAGCAGTTCTTC	CAWSTGLNSYNEQFF
15	TRBJ2-3	TRBD2	TRBV6-1	.	TGTGCCAGCAGAGAAGCGGGAGTGAGCACAGATACGCAGTATTTT	CASREAGVSTDTQYF
15	TRBJ2-7	.	TRBV4-1	.	TGCGCCAGCAGCCGAGGAGGTGCCTTAACCTACGAGCAGTACTTC	CASSRGGALTYEQYF
13	TRBJ1-3	.	TRBV27	.	TGTGCCAGCAGTCCCGCCCAGGGTGCCACCATATATTTT	CASSPAQGATIYF
16	TRBJ2-1	.	TRBV5-8	.	TGTGCCAGCAGCTGGAGGGGTGGACGGGGCCACAATGAGCAGTTCTTC	CASSWRGGRGHNEQFF
16	TRBJ2-5	TRBD2	TRBV11-2	.	TGTGCCAGCAGCCCCCCGGGACTAGCGGAGAAAGAGACCCAGTACTTC	CASSPPGLAEKETQYF
13	TRBJ2-3	.	TRBV19	.	TGTGCCAGCCGGAGGCTCTCGGGGGATACGCAGTATTTT	CASRRLSGDTQYF
16	TRBJ2-7	TRBD2	TRBV5-1	.	TGCGCCAGCAGTTGGGAGGGGACTAGCGCGTCCTACGAGCAGTACTTC	CASSWEGTSASYEQYF
12	TRBJ1-1	.	TRBV28	.	TGTGCCAGTCGCCGTTTAGTAGGTGAAGCTTTCTTT	CASRRLVGEAFF
14	TRBJ2-7	.	TRBV4-2	.	TGTGCCAGCAGCCAAGATGGACTGGGCTACGAGCAGTACTTC	CASSQDGLGYEQYF
13	TRBJ2-7	.	TRBV6-6	.	TGTGCCAGCAGTGGTAGAATATCCTACGAGCAGTACTTC	CASSGRISYEQYF
14	TRBJ2-2	TRBD2	TRBV5-4	.	TGTGCCAGCAGCCGGCGGGAGGGGACCGGGGAGCTGTTTTTT	CASSRREGTGELFF
15	TRBJ1-1	TRBD1	TRBV5-1	once	TGCGCCAGCAGCTTGGGGACAGGGATGAACACTGAAGCTTTCTTT	CASSLGTGMNTEAFF
12	TRBJ2-1	.	TRBV27	once	TGTGCCAGCAGTTCACAGAAAGGTGAGCAGTTCTTC	CASSSQKGEQFF
15	TRBJ1-1	TRBD1	TRBV7-2	.	TGTGCCAGCAGCCCGGACAGGTCGCGAAACACTGAAGCTTTCTTT	CASSPDRSRNTEAFF
14	TRBJ2-7	TRBD1	TRBV18	.	TGTGCCAGCTCACCAGGGGGGACAGGCAGCGAGCAGTACTTC	CASSPGGTGSEQYF
17	TRBJ2-2	TRBD2	TRBV4-1	.	TGCGCCAGCAGCCGAGGGACTAGCGGGATAGCTGGCGGGGAGCTGTTTTTT	CASSRGTSGIAGGELFF
16	TRBJ2-4	TRBD2	TRBV19	.	TGTGCCAGTAGTGATAGCGGGAGGCCCCGGTGGAACATTCAGTACTTC	CASSDSGRPRWNIQYF
15	TRBJ2-7	TRBD1	TRBV28	.	TGTGCCAGCATGTCAACCGGGACAGGGGGCGACGAGCAGTACTTC	CASMSTGTGGDEQYF
16	TRBJ1-5	TRBD1	TRBV19	.	TGTGCCACTAGCGGCCGGACAGGGGGCGACAATCAGCCCCAGCATTTT	CATSGRTGGDNQPQHF
11	TRBJ2-1	.	TRBV20-1	.	TGCAGTGCCGAAAGGCTAAATGAGCAGTTCTTC	CSAERLNEQFF
15	TRBJ1-1	.	TRBV19	.	TGTGCCAGTAGCATCCGGGACTTGGGGGACACTGAAGCTTTCTTT	CASSIRDLGDTEAFF
14	TRBJ2-6	.	TRBV6-5	.	TGTGCCAGCAGTTACTCGTCTGGGGCCAACGTCCTGACTTTC	CASSYSSGANVLTF
14	TRBJ1-3	TRBD1	TRBV6-1	.	TGTGCCAGCGGTCGACAGGGATCTGGAAACACCATATATTTT	CASGRQGSGNTIYF